Sequencing of this TCR beta chain was carried out in a study of shared clonotypes between healthy human individuals. Overall study context: Per donor, CD8 memory used one plate, CD8 naive used two, CD4 memory used three and CD4 naive used three.

Whole-study results and caveats: Donor scarcity curtailed the genetic and exposure-history diversity represented herein.

The authors divided CD4+ cells into CD45RA+ naive and CD45RA-negative memory subsets. This clone has a handful of counts. Its antigen is currently unknown. Here immunoSEQ multiplex PCR was the method, and the copy in TCRdb shows in-frame clones only, minus some. The sample lists approximately 350,000 clones; 74% were seen once. The sample was memory CD4+ T cells sorted from blood. Subset denoted: CD45RA-negative fraction. The receptor was isolated from a man aged 25-45 years in good health.

The CDR3 is CASRGTPGDPEQFF. CDR3 bases: TGTGCCAGCAGAGGGACTCCCGGGGATCCTGAGCAGTTCTTC. The chain carries TRBV7-3 and TRBJ2-1; tentatively, D is TRBD2 (6 bases). Between the trimmed V and J ends, which lost 6 bases and 9 bases, there was a span of 18 bases. The CDR3 has 14 amino acids. The V gene's germline CDR1 is SGHTA and CDR2 FQGTGA.